This passage covers 29 T cell receptor beta chains from one sample sequenced in a study of blood T cells in healthy people across ages. With a J-beta primer mix and a sample-barcoded 5' primer, a second PCR ran about 6 to 11 cycles. TCRdb redid the calling of the 5' RACE reads with MiXCR, one entry per CDR3 protein. The table has 1.5 million to 2 million distinct CDR3 sequences, 35% to 50% seen once. The sample comprised blood. The receptors derive from a human donor in good health.

The V and J genes are TRBV2 and TRBJ2-3; unclear D gene. Trimming removed 10 bases at V and 0 bases at J, with 8 bases between. Per the germline V gene, CDR1 is SNHLY and CDR2 is FYNNEI. There are 12 residues in the CDR3. The CDR3 bases are TGTGCCACCCACGGGAGCACAGATACGCAGTATTTT. Translated, it gives CATHGSTDTQYF.

In its sample, this clonotype was seen a few times. The rearrangement joins TRBV6-6 to TRBJ2-6; D possibly matches TRBD1 or TRBD2 (5 bases each). Germline V gene lookup returns CDR1 MNHNY and CDR2 SVGAGI (reference sequence). The CDR3 has 15 amino acids. Trimming stripped 7 bases from V and 2 bases from J, with 12 bases between. CDR3 region: CASINGAPGANVLTF. The DNA of the CDR3 is TGTGCCAGCATTAACGGGGCCCCTGGGGCCAACGTCCTGACTTTC.

This clonotype occurred a few times. This chain uses TRBV29-1 with TRBJ1-2; 7 positions match TRBD1. The CDR3 sequence is 14 residues long. CDR1 is SQVTM, CDR2 ANQGSEA, per germline. J was trimmed by 4 bases and V by 6 bases; bases with no gene match: 11. CDR3 protein: CSVGSRGIGYGYTF. The CDR3 bases are TGCAGCGTGGGGAGCAGGGGGATCGGCTATGGCTACACCTTC. Together with reference TRBV29-1 and TRBJ1-2, the CDR3 gives the full variable domain: SAVISQKPSRDICQRGTSLTIQCQVDSQVTMMFWYRQQPGQSLTLIATANQGSEATYESGFVIDKFPISRPNLTFSTLTVSNMSPEDSSIYLCSVGSRGIGYGYTFGSGTRLTVV.

This clonotype was observed a handful of times. V and J are TRBV4-3 and TRBJ2-1, with 10 bases lining up with TRBD2. Germline assignment: CDR1 LGHNA and CDR2 YSLEER. This CDR3 is built from 14 residues. Trimming cost V 2 bases and J 8 bases; bases outside gene matches: 3. CDR3 nucleotide sequence: TGCGCCAGCAGCCAACAGCGGGGGGGCTATGAGCAGTTCTTC. It specifies CASSQQRGGYEQFF.

The chain is built from TRBV29-1 and TRBJ1-2; possibly TRBD1 for D (5 bases). The V end lost 4 bases, the J end lost 4 bases, and 13 bases lay between the germline ends. This CDR3 region has 13 residues. Germline-derived CDR1 and CDR2 are SQVTM and ANQGSEA. The CDR3 sequence: CSVGGMGGYGYTF. The CDR3 DNA reads as TGCAGCGTTGGGGGGATGGGGGGCTATGGCTACACCTTC.

The chain couples TRBV5-1 to TRBJ2-6; D is possibly TRBD1 (5 bases). V was trimmed by 0 bases and J by 1 base, leaving 14 bases between them. Germline V gene lookup returns CDR1 SGHRS and CDR2 YFSETQ. This CDR3 is 18 amino acids long. CDR3 DNA sequence: TGCGCCAGCAGCTTGGCCGGCAGGGTAGGATCTGGGGCCAACGTCCTGACTTTC. The encoded protein is CASSLAGRVGSGANVLTF.

This clonotype was counted many times. The chain recombines TRBV20-1 with TRBJ2-4; 8 nucleotides match TRBD2. The V gene end was trimmed by 2 bases and the J gene end by 8 bases; junction bases not matched to a gene: 5. Germline V gene lookup returns CDR1 DFQATT and CDR2 SNEGSKA (reference sequence). The CDR3 consists of 13 residues. The CDR3 sequence is CSARPSGGYIQYF. In DNA form, the CDR3 reads TGCAGTGCTAGACCGAGCGGGGGATACATTCAGTACTTC.

The rearrangement joins TRBV5-6 to TRBJ2-5; D unresolved. Per germline, CDR1 SGHDT and CDR2 YYEEEE. The CDR3 runs to 13 residues. The V gene lost 4 bases and the J gene lost 2 bases, with 9 bases spanning the gap. The CDR3 DNA sequence: TGTGCCAGCAGCCTACACGTTCAAGAGACCCAGTACTTC. Protein: CASSLHVQETQYF.

The chain couples TRBV6-2 or TRBV6-3 to TRBJ2-4; D not resolved. Germline V CDR1 and CDR2: MNHEY, SVGEGT. The CDR3 spans 12 residues. V lost 9 bases and J 0 bases, leaving 6 bases between the germline ends. The CDR3 DNA is TGTGCCAGGCGGCTAGCCAAAAACATTCAGTACTTC. Its translation: CARRLAKNIQYF.

This sequence joins TRBV7-2 and TRBJ2-1; D is undetermined. The V gene's germline CDR1 is SGHTA and CDR2 FQGNSA. V was clipped by 2 bases and J by 0 bases, with 17 bases between them. There are 18 residues in the CDR3. CDR3 DNA sequence: TGTGCCAGCAGCTTAATTGGGGTTATCGCCAGCTCCTACAATGAGCAGTTCTTC. This codes for CASSLIGVIASSYNEQFF.

The rearrangement uses TRBV6-6 and TRBJ1-2; the match to TRBD1 covers 7 bases. Germline CDR1 is MNHNY and CDR2 is SVGAGI (reference sequence). The CDR3 is 14 amino acids. The junction had 8 bases not matched to a gene; V was cut back by 5 bases and J by 5 bases. The chain's CDR3 is CASSRQGVRYGYTF. In nucleotides, the CDR3 is TGTGCCAGCAGTCGACAGGGCGTTCGGTATGGCTACACCTTC.

The sample holds a few counts of this clonotype. The V gene is TRBV5-1, the J gene TRBJ2-7; maybe TRBD1 (5 bases). The V gene's germline CDR1 is SGHRS and CDR2 YFSETQ. CDR3 length equals 15 residues. V lost 4 bases and J 0 bases, leaving 14 bases between the germline ends. The CDR3 DNA sequence: TGCGCCAGCAGCCCGGACACTCAGAGCTCCTACGAGCAGTACTTC. This gives the protein CASSPDTQSSYEQYF.

On this clonotype: A single base separates this from a much larger clone, so it may be a read error. The V gene is TRBV7-3, the J gene TRBJ2-5, with D perhaps matching TRBD1 or TRBD2 (5 bases each). Germline-derived CDR1 and CDR2 are SGHTA and FQGTGA. This CDR3 spans 15 amino acids. CDR3 bases: TGTGCCGGCAGCTTAGAGGGACGGGTAACGGAGACCCAGTACTTC. Its translation: CAGSLEGRVTETQYF.

The chain links TRBV3-1 to TRBJ2-5; 8 nucleotides line up with TRBD2. Unmatched junction bases numbered 14, after V lost 0 bases and J lost 5 bases. The germline CDR1 and CDR2 sequences are LGHDT and YNNKEL (reference sequence). CDR3 size: 18 residues. The DNA of the CDR3 is TGTGCCAGCAGCCAAGATTGGGCTGACGGGGGGGCTCGGGAGACCCAGTACTTC. Translated: CASSQDWADGGARETQYF.

The chain couples TRBV6-2 or TRBV6-3 to TRBJ1-1; D is unresolved. Trimming removed 5 bases at V and 0 bases at J, with 10 bases between. Germline assignment: CDR1 MNHEY and CDR2 SVGEGT. The CDR3 loop spans 14 amino acids. Written as DNA, the CDR3 is TGTGCCAGCAGTATGAGGGCCCTGAACACTGAAGCTTTCTTT. It yields the protein CASSMRALNTEAFF.

V usage is TRBV6-1 and J usage is TRBJ1-2, with TRBD1 identical over 7 bases. J gave up 4 bases and V 2 bases, and 4 bases lay outside the gene matches. CDR1 and CDR2 from the germline V gene are MNHNS and SASEGT. The length of the CDR3 is 14 residues. The CDR3 here is CASSEYRGGYGYTF. Here the CDR3 DNA reads TGTGCCAGCAGTGAATACAGGGGTGGCTATGGCTACACCTTC.

V is TRBV6-6 and J is TRBJ2-5; D is perhaps TRBD1 (5 bases). V was cut by 5 bases and J by 5 bases, with 15 bases left in between. There are 14 residues in the CDR3. Germline V CDR1 and CDR2: MNHNY, SVGAGI (reference sequence). CDR3 DNA sequence: TGTGCCAGCAGTCTACTCCGGCCAGGGGAGACCCAGTACTTC. Protein sequence: CASSLLRPGETQYF.

The chain has TRBV7-2 and TRBJ1-2; D gene unclear. CDR3 size: 13 residues. The ends were cut back, 5 bases at V and 8 bases at J, with 15 bases in the middle. CDR1 is SGHTA, CDR2 FQGNSA, per germline. The CDR3, as DNA: TGTGCCAGCAGCCCCCTCCCACTCGGCGGCTACACCTTC. This encodes CASSPLPLGGYTF. Looking up the rest from reference TRBV7-2 and TRBJ1-2 gives the full variable domain: GAGVSQSPSNKVTEKGKDVELRCDPISGHTALYWYRQSLGQGLEFLIYFQGNSAPDKSGLPSDRFSAERTGGSVSTLTIQRTQQEDSAVYLCASSPLPLGGYTFGSGTRLTVV.

V and J are TRBV7-3 and TRBJ2-1, with 8 bases fitting TRBD1. V shed 5 bases, J shed 6 bases, and the junction held 18 bases outside the gene matches. The CDR3 extends over 18 amino acids. Germline-derived CDR1 and CDR2 are SGHTA and FQGTGA. CDR3 in amino acids: CASSLAGQGRIGGNEQFF. For the CDR3, the DNA is TGTGCCAGCAGCCTTGCCGGACAGGGACGGATTGGGGGCAATGAGCAGTTCTTC.

The rearrangement joins TRBV5-1 to TRBJ2-5; possible D gene TRBD1, 5 bases. Germline CDR1 is SGHRS and CDR2 is YFSETQ. The germline V and J ends were trimmed by 4 bases and 3 bases, with 16 bases remaining between them. This CDR3 spans 15 amino acids. CDR3 bases: TGCGCCAGCAGCCCGACGACCCTAGGGGAAGAGACCCAGTACTTC. As protein: CASSPTTLGEETQYF.

This chain joins TRBV12-3 or TRBV12-4 and TRBJ1-2, with D hard to call. Trimming left V 5 bases short and J 7 bases short, with 11 bases between. The CDR3 is 12 amino acids. The CDR3 DNA is TGTGCCAGCAGTCCCTCCTTGGCTGGCTACACCTTC. Translation: CASSPSLAGYTF.

This clonotype was counted between two and nine times. CDR3 in amino acids: CASSSFGRGGVNTEAFF. The CDR3 region has the DNA TGTGCCAGCAGCTCCTTCGGCAGGGGGGGAGTGAACACTGAAGCTTTCTTT. This sequence joins TRBV7-2 and TRBJ1-1, with 7 bases identical to TRBD1. The CDR3 consists of 17 residues. Germline V gene data show CDR1 as SGHTA and CDR2 as FQGNSA. Germline trimming cut 4 bases from V and 0 bases from J; bases unmatched to any gene: 11.

This clonotype has a handful of counts. The J gene is TRBJ1-1, the V gene TRBV6-5, with D hard to call. Trimming pared 11 bases from V and 3 bases from J, leaving 19 bases between. Germline lookup yields CDR1 MNHEY and CDR2 SVGAGI. The CDR3 contains 14 residues. CDR3 sequence: CASAVRVADTEAFF. In DNA form, the CDR3 reads TGTGCCTCAGCAGTTAGGGTAGCGGACACTGAAGCTTTCTTT.

In this sample, this clonotype turned up many times. The V call is TRBV29-1, the J call TRBJ2-1; perhaps TRBD2 as D (5 bases). Germline CDR1 reads SQVTM; CDR2 reads ANQGSEA. V was trimmed by 4 bases and J by 7 bases, leaving 5 bases between them. This CDR3 region has 10 residues. CDR3: CSVGGNEQFF. Here the CDR3 DNA reads TGCAGCGTTGGCGGGAATGAGCAGTTCTTC.

This rearrangement joins TRBV7-9 to TRBJ2-5, with D perhaps TRBD2 (5 bases). CDR3 size: 15 residues. Germline CDR1 SEHNR, CDR2 FQNEAQ (reference sequence). Trimming took 5 bases from V and 2 from J, leaving 15 bases between them. Here the CDR3 reads CASSMTGVFQETQYF. CDR3 coding DNA: TGTGCCAGCAGCATGACCGGGGTGTTTCAAGAGACCCAGTACTTC.

This clonotype was seen at least ten times. The rearrangement joins TRBV7-2 to TRBJ1-2; D ambiguous. Trimming stripped 5 bases from V and 7 bases from J, with 17 bases between. The CDR3 runs 14 residues. The germline CDR1 and CDR2 sequences are SGHTA and FQGNSA. CDR3 DNA sequence: TGTGCCAGCAGCGCCGGTAGGACGGTTAGTGGCTACACCTTC. This codes for CASSAGRTVSGYTF.

This chain links TRBV11-2 with TRBJ2-1; 11 bases map to TRBD2. The germline V gene encodes CDR1 SGHAT and CDR2 FQNNGV. The length of the CDR3 is 16 residues. The J segment lost 10 bases and the V segment lost 2 bases, leaving 10 bases of the junction unmatched. The CDR3 spells CASSLSIAGGPEEQFF. CDR3 DNA: TGTGCCAGCAGCTTAAGTATAGCGGGGGGGCCGGAGGAGCAGTTCTTC. The whole variable domain, filled in from reference TRBV11-2 and TRBJ2-1, reads EAGVAQSPRYKIIEKRQSVAFWCNPISGHATLYWYQQILGQGPKLLIQFQNNGVVDDSQLPKDRFSAERLKGVDSTLKIQPAKLEDSAVYLCASSLSIAGGPEEQFFGPGTRLTVL.

The gene calls are TRBV28 and TRBJ1-1, with D possibly matching TRBD1 (5 bases). This CDR3 is 15 amino acids long. Trimming cost V 5 bases and J 3 bases, with 16 bases left between them. Germline-derived CDR1 and CDR2 are MDHEN and SYDVKM. The CDR3 DNA reads TGTGCCAGCAGTGCTCCGGGGGGTGAAGACACTGAAGCTTTCTTT. Its translation is CASSAPGGEDTEAFF.

The rearrangement links TRBV10-3 to TRBJ1-5; no clear D. Trimming shortened V by 3 bases and J by 9 bases, and 9 bases separated the two germline ends. Looked up from germline, CDR1 is ENHRY and CDR2 is SYGVKD. The CDR3 runs to 12 residues. CDR3 loop: CAISEGVGPQHF. The DNA of the CDR3 is TGTGCCATCAGTGAAGGTGTGGGGCCCCAGCATTTT.